Listed below are T cell receptor beta chains from one sample, sequenced in a study of blood T cells in healthy people across ages. One entry per CDR3 protein, called by TCRdb with MiXCR from the 5' RACE reads. Among about 1.5 million distinct CDR3 sequences listed, 35% to 45% were seen once. Sequencing was done on a sample of blood. Receptors originate from a woman aged 18 to 35 in good health. Both conserved end residues are part of each CDR3. The D gene is left open where the match is weak. Not every row has a clone size; where given, it reads once, few, many or a size class.

v_gene,abundance,j_gene,d_gene,CDR3aa,CDR3nt
TRBV20-1,.,TRBJ2-7,.,CSALGSYNEQYF,TGCAGTGCGCTTGGGTCCTACAATGAGCAGTACTTC
TRBV27,once,TRBJ1-5,.,CASSRYGGRRMGDQPQHF,TGTGCCAGCTCCCGTTATGGAGGACGACGGATGGGTGATCAGCCCCAGCATTTT
TRBV28,.,TRBJ1-2,.,CASSSKYETAYGYTF,TGTGCCAGCAGTTCTAAGTACGAGACAGCCTATGGCTACACCTTC
TRBV6-5,.,TRBJ1-1,.,CASSLQGRAFF,TGTGCCAGCAGTCTCCAGGGAAGAGCTTTCTTT
TRBV18,.,TRBJ1-2,.,CASSPPGTLNYGYTF,TGTGCCAGCTCACCACCTGGGACCTTGAACTATGGCTACACCTTC
TRBV6-2/TRBV6-3,.,TRBJ2-1,.,CASGGSLLWEQFF,TGTGCCAGCGGGGGCAGCCTCCTTTGGGAGCAGTTCTTC
TRBV28,once,TRBJ1-6,.,CASTAGSLENSPLHF,TGTGCCAGCACCGCCGGGAGCCTAGAAAATTCACCCCTCCACTTT
TRBV25-1,few,TRBJ1-2,.,CASSERALPTNYGYTF,TGTGCCAGCAGTGAAAGGGCCCTACCTACTAACTATGGCTACACCTTC
TRBV6-6,.,TRBJ2-4,.,CASSSDRPNIQYF,TGTGCCAGCAGTAGCGACAGGCCAAACATTCAGTACTTC
TRBV11-2,.,TRBJ2-1,TRBD1,CASSFDRAHEQFF,TGTGCCAGCAGCTTTGACAGGGCCCATGAGCAGTTCTTC
TRBV6-5,.,TRBJ2-7,TRBD1,CASSSRTGRILFYEQYF,TGTGCCAGCAGTTCCAGGACAGGAAGAATCCTTTTCTACGAGCAGTACTTC
TRBV7-9,.,TRBJ2-3,.,CASSAGQSTDTQYF,TGTGCCAGCAGCGCGGGACAGAGCACAGATACGCAGTATTTT
TRBV20-1,.,TRBJ2-7,.,CSAIPSQEIYNEQYF,TGCAGTGCAATCCCGAGCCAGGAAATCTACAATGAGCAGTACTTC
TRBV7-2,many,TRBJ1-2,.,CASSPGGGYGYTF,TGTGCCAGCAGCCCCGGGGGGGGCTATGGCTACACCTTC
TRBV4-2,many,TRBJ2-7,.,CASSQDNARPTYEQYF,TGTGCCAGCAGCCAAGATAATGCCAGGCCGACCTACGAGCAGTACTTC
TRBV18,few,TRBJ2-3,TRBD2,CASSPQTSGGRRDTQYF,TGTGCCAGCTCACCGCAGACTAGCGGGGGGAGAAGAGATACGCAGTATTTT
TRBV7-2,.,TRBJ2-3,.,CASSVRQNTDTQYF,TGTGCCAGCAGCGTAAGGCAGAACACAGATACGCAGTATTTT
TRBV7-2,few,TRBJ2-4,.,CASSLVAGYAKNIQYF,TGTGCCAGCAGCTTAGTTGCGGGGTACGCCAAAAACATTCAGTACTTC
TRBV4-1,.,TRBJ1-1,.,CASSQDRGNKNTEAFF,TGCGCCAGCAGCCAAGATCGGGGCAACAAAAACACTGAAGCTTTCTTT
TRBV11-2,.,TRBJ2-7,TRBD2,CASSLDYGTIGDEQYF,TGTGCCAGCAGCTTAGACTACGGGACTATCGGCGACGAGCAGTACTTC
TRBV6-5,once,TRBJ2-3,TRBD2,CASSYSTGLAGAYASTDTQYF,TGTGCCAGCAGTTACTCGACGGGACTAGCGGGGGCGTATGCTAGCACAGATACGCAGTATTTT
TRBV25-1,.,TRBJ2-7,.,CASSDLWGRGYEQYF,TGTGCCAGCAGTGACCTCTGGGGCAGGGGCTACGAGCAGTACTTC
TRBV2,.,TRBJ2-1,TRBD2,CASKPSQAGYNEQFF,TGTGCCAGCAAACCCTCCCAAGCGGGATACAATGAGCAGTTCTTC
TRBV10-3,few,TRBJ1-1,.,CAISDRGFRNTEAFF,TGTGCCATCAGTGACAGGGGCTTCAGAAACACTGAAGCTTTCTTT
TRBV11-2,many,TRBJ2-1,.,CASSSGALSYNEQFF,TGTGCCAGCAGCTCCGGAGCCCTCTCCTACAATGAGCAGTTCTTC
TRBV4-1,.,TRBJ2-1,.,CASSQRLGDEQFF,TGCGCCAGCAGCCAGAGACTGGGGGATGAGCAGTTCTTC
TRBV5-1,few,TRBJ2-5,TRBD1,CASSQGQGILQETQYF,TGCGCCAGCAGCCAGGGACAGGGGATCCTCCAAGAGACCCAGTACTTC
TRBV20-1,.,TRBJ1-2,.,CSASSQTGLGGYTF,TGCAGTGCTAGCTCCCAAACAGGGCTGGGAGGCTACACCTTC
TRBV7-9,few,TRBJ1-5,.,CASSLSVGTGNQPQHF,TGTGCCAGCAGCTTATCGGTTGGGACGGGCAATCAGCCCCAGCATTTT
TRBV4-3,few,TRBJ1-4,.,CASSQDLGAYEKLFF,TGCGCCAGCAGCCAAGATTTGGGGGCTTACGAAAAACTGTTTTTT
TRBV20-1,.,TRBJ1-5,TRBD1,CSARDPGQGRDQPQHF,TGCAGTGCTAGAGATCCGGGACAGGGTAGGGATCAGCCCCAGCATTTT
TRBV20-1,.,TRBJ2-7,.,CSALRDTPYEQYF,TGCAGTGCTCTCCGGGACACCCCCTACGAGCAGTACTTC
TRBV27,few,TRBJ1-2,.,CASSSSGWYGYTF,.